This TCR beta chain appears in the sequencing data of a study of beta chain features in type 1 diabetes (dated by TCRdb to about 2018). Notes on the research overall: Mean age, gender distribution, total cell number and subset yield did not differ between patients and healthy donors. Regulatory and stem cell-like memory subsets were isolated from only 8 patients and about eight healthy donors, whereas naive and central memory subsets came from all 28 donors. In the study, recently diagnosed type 1 diabetes patients and matched healthy donors were compared on the TCRB repertoires of their sorted circulating CD4+ T cell subsets. A total of 100 million to 140 million sorted cells were examined across all samples, and the number of cells per subset was strongly correlated with RNA yield.

The CDR3 sequence holds 12 residues, the cysteine and phenylalanine included. Only the CDR3 DNA stays, 36 bases, in frame from base 1. CDR1 is given as SGDLS and CDR2 as YYNGEE, both from the germline V gene. V was cut back by 4 bases and J by 1 base, leaving a gap of 5 bases between them. As regards this clone: It has no known antigen specificity. The sample holds no much larger clone one base away, and base qualities are not on file.

The High Capacity cDNA Reverse Transcription Kit was used to reverse transcribe all of the isolated RNA, meaning that expressed TCRB transcripts were what got sequenced. Naive, central memory and regulatory T cell samples underwent deep immunoSEQ sequencing, averaging around 3.6 million total reads per sample. After sorted cells were lysed in RLT buffer, RNA was extracted with DNase-treated RNeasy Micro or Mini kits, with the choice depending on cell number. To prevent cross-contamination, each cell subset was processed individually, whereas patient and healthy donor samples were processed jointly. The immunoSEQ multiplex PCR was used to amplify TCRB sequences from cDNA, yielding 87-bp fragments that span the CDR3 region. Amplicons were sequenced on the Illumina HiSeq platform. In the paper's pipeline: PCR bias was corrected computationally using synthetic template baselines, and reads within Hamming distance 2 were collapsed, with unmergeable singletons discarded. Reads were aligned against IMGT to assign V, D and J genes, CDR3 length and insertions or deletions at six rearrangement sites. Clonotype counts were normalized to sorted cell number within each subset before computing true diversity and Gini coefficients with the tcR R package. The overlap coefficient, calculated on TCRB nucleotide sequences, was used to quantify repertoire sharing. Out-of-frame TCRB sequences from naive cells were analyzed as a proxy for the pre-selection repertoire. The immuneACCESS repertoire file appears here via TCRdb, limited to in-frame rearrangements. These files lack a portion of the clones; in checked studies, under half of the deficit traces to unresolved V genes, and the cause of the others is not known. Clone size and V and J calls were adopted from that table, with D and trimming inferred from the DNA. Within this sample are fewer than 300,000 clones, with under 13% of them counted one time only. Around 0.017% of the sample is in the top ten clones.

Each donor gave one peripheral blood draw, averaging approximately 110 mL, which was collected into heparinised tubes. A BD FACSAria II was used to sort naive, central memory, regulatory and stem cell-like memory CD4+ T cells with a panel that included CD45RO, CCR7, CD25, CD127, CD95 and CD27. A purity above 98% was achieved for all sorted populations. PBMCs were isolated immediately by Lymphoprep density gradient centrifugation and stained directly without culture. Samples were stained and sorted in pairs, with one healthy donor and one patient per experiment, so that batch effects were minimized. Beyond this particular receptor, the publication reports: Because cDNA was sequenced instead of genomic DNA, activated cells with high expression could be over-represented, although the groups did not differ in activation or CD3 levels. Because the HLA sub-analyses included only small numbers of individuals, any influence of HLA type on TCRB rearrangement was left unresolved. PCR may preferentially amplify shorter templates, but because patient and control samples were amplified and corrected together, any resulting skew would affect both groups equally. Naive, central memory and regulatory TCRB repertoires appeared to be more alike among patients than among healthy donors. Fewer insertions and more nucleotide deletions at VDJ recombination sites were observed in patients with type 1 diabetes, implying thymic rearrangement abnormalities. In all four CD4+ subsets, TCRB CDR3 length was moderately but significantly shorter in type 1 diabetes patients.

Material: naive CD4+ T cells from blood. The intended sense of this specimen's cell subset or site label: true naive CD4+ T cells. The sequence was collected from a man younger than 40 with type 1 diabetes. Here the chain combines TRBV9 and TRBJ1-1, and perhaps TRBD1 as D gene, on 5 matching bases. CDR3 region: CASSRGNTEAFF. The nucleotide sequence reads TGTGCCAGCAGCAGGGGGAACACTGAAGCTTTCTTT.